This TCR beta chain appears in the sequencing data of a study of T-cell reconstitution after alpha-beta-depleted transplantation in children. Molecular barcoding with unique molecular identifiers was used for the TCRbeta library. Each CDR3 protein is one row after TCRdb ran MiXCR on the PCR reads. There are about 870,000 distinct CDR3 sequences in the sample; about 16% occur only once, and around 4.5% lies in the top ten. The study, taken as a whole, reports: Diversity and T-cell counts at one year after transplant derived mostly from new T cells. Reportedly, roughly two months post-transplant, alpha-beta T cells arose from several hundred expanded graft clones.

Germline values: CDR1 SGHVS, CDR2 FQNEAQ. Trimming removed 2 bases from V and 10 bases from J, with 14 bases in between. This CDR3 has 14 amino acids. A remark on this clonotype: The antigen is undetermined.

This receptor was taken from a male patient between 10 and 17 years old who had a stem cell transplant for acute lymphoblastic leukemia, so the T cells may come from the graft donor. Source: PBMCs, mostly from graft donor cells, taken 360 days after TCRalphabeta/CD19-depleted stem cell transplant. The rearrangement links TRBV7-8 to TRBJ2-2; D is possibly TRBD2 (5 bases). CDR3 region: CASSLWGDRMELFF. The CDR3, as DNA: TGTGCCAGCAGCTTATGGGGAGATAGAATGGAGCTGTTTTTT. Supplemented by reference TRBV7-8 and TRBJ2-2, the full variable domain reads GAGVSQSPRYKVAKRGQDVALRCDPISGHVSLFWYQQALGQGPEFLTYFQNEAQLDKSGLPSDRFFAERPEGSVSTLKIQRTQQEDSAVYLCASSLWGDRMELFFGEGSRLTVL.